This T cell receptor (beta chain) is drawn from a study of EBV T-cell therapy then PD-1 blockade in nasopharyngeal carcinoma. A word on this clone: Its antigen is as yet unknown.

Treatment of the sample: AdE1-LMPpoly-expanded autologous EBV-specific T-cell therapy followed by anti-PD-1 nivolumab. This CDR3 is built from 16 residues. V lost 0 bases and J lost 1, with 10 bases in between. Germline assignment: CDR1 SNHLY and CDR2 FYNNEI. Some clones are missing from TCRdb's copy, which holds only in-frame ones; the method was immunoSEQ multiplex PCR. The sample holds approximately 13,000 clones, around four fifths seen once. Sequencing used CD8+ T cells from blood, obtained around day 99 from a patient whose treatment included autologous EBV-specific T cells and nivolumab. This TCR came from a man aged 40-49 years with nasopharyngeal carcinoma. V is TRBV2 and J is TRBJ1-5; unclear D gene. CDR3 bases: TGTGCCAGCAGTGAAGCTTCCTCGGAGAGCAATCAGCCCCAGCATTTT. Its protein is CASSEASSESNQPQHF.